The clone carrying this T cell receptor beta chain has a handful of counts. Some clones are missing from TCRdb's copy, which holds only in-frame ones; the method was immunoSEQ multiplex PCR. Counted here are some 110,000 clones, about 85% occurring once; the ten biggest clones make up over 1.2%. The data originate from a study of blood T cell repertoires in COVID-19. Overall study context: Some COVID-19 samples were acute and others convalescent; all came from the United States, Italy and Spain.

With V trimmed by 5 bases and J by 3 bases, 5 bases remained unmatched. Per the germline V gene, CDR1 is SNHLY and CDR2 is FYNNEI. The CDR3 is made up of 15 amino acids. The sample comprised peripheral blood. The clonotype comes from a man aged 35 to 55 with acute or convalescent COVID-19. The chain uses TRBV2 and TRBJ1-5, with TRBD1 matching 9 bases. The DNA for the CDR3 is TGTGCCAGCAGTAGACACAGGGGGCCCAATCAGCCCCAGCATTTT. Translation: CASSRHRGPNQPQHF.